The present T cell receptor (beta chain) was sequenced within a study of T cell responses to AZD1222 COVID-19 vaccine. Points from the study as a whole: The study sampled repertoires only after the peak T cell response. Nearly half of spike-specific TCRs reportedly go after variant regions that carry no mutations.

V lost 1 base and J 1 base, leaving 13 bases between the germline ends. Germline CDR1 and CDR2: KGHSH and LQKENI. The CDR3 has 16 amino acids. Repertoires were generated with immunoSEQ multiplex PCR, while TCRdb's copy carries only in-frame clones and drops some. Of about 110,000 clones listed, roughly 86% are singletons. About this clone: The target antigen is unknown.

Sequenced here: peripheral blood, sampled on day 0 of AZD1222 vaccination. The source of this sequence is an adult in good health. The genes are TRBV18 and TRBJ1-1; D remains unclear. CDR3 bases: TGTGCCAGCTCACCACTCAATCCAGGATGGAACACTGAAGCTTTCTTT. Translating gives CASSPLNPGWNTEAFF.